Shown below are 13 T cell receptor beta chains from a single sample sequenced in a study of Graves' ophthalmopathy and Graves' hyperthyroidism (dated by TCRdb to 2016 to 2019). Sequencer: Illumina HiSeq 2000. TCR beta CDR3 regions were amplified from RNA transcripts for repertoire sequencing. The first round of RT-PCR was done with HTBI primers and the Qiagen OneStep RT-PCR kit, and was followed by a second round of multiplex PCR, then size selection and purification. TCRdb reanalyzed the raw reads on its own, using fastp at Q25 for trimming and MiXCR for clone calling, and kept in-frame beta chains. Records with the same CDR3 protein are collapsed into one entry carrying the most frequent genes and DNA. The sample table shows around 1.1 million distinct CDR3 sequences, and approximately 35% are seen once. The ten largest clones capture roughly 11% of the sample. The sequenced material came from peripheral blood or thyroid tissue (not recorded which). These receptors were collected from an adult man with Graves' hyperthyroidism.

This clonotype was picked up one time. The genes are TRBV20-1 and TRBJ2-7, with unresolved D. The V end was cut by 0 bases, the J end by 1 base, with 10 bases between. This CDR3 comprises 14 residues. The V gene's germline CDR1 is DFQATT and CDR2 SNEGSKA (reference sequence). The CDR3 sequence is CSARDGLVSYEQYF. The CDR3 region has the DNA TGCAGTGCTAGAGATGGGCTAGTTTCCTACGAGCAGTACTTC.

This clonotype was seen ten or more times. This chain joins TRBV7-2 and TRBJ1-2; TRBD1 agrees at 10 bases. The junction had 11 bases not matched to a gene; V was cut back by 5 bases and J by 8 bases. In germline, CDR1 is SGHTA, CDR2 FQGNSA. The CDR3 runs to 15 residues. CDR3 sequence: CASSATGTGADGYTF. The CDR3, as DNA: TGTGCCAGCAGCGCCACCGGGACAGGGGCCGACGGCTACACCTTC.

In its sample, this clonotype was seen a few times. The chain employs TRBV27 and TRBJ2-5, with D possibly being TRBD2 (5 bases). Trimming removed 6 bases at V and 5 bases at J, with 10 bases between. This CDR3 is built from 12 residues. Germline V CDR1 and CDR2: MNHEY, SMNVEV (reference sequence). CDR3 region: CASRKGVETQYF. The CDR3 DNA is TGTGCCAGCAGGAAGGGAGTTGAGACCCAGTACTTC.

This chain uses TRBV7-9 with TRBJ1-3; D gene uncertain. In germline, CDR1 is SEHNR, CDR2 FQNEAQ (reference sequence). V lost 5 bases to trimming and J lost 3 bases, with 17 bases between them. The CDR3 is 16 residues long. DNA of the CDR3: TGTGCCAGCAGCCAGTCATGGTCCACCATTGGAAACACCATATATTTT. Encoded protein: CASSQSWSTIGNTIYF.

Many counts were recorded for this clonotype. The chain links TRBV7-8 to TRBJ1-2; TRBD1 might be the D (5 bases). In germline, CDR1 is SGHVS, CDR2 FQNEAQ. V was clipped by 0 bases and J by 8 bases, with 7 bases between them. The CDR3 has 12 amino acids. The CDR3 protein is CASSLARGGYTF. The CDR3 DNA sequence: TGTGCCAGCAGCTTAGCCCGGGGGGGCTACACCTTC.

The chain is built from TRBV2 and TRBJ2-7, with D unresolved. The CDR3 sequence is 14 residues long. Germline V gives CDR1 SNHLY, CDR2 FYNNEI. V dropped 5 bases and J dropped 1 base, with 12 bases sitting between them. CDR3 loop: CASSKTVQSYEQYF. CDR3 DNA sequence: TGTGCCAGCAGTAAAACTGTTCAATCCTACGAGCAGTACTTC.

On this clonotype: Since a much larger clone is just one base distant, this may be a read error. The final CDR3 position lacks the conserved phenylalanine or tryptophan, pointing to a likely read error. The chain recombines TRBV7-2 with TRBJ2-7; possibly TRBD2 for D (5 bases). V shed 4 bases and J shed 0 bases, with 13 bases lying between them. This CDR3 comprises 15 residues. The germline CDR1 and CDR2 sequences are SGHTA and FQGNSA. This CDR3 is CASSYLGINSYEQYY. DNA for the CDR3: TGTGCCAGCAGCTATCTCGGGATAAACTCCTACGAGCAGTACTAC.

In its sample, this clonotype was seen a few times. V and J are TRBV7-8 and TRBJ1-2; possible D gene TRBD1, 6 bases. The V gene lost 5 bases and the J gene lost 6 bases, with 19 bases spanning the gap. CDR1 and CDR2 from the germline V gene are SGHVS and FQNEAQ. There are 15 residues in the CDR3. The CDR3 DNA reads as TGTGCCAGCAGCCAACCCATACAGGGATATGATGGCTACACCTTC. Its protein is CASSQPIQGYDGYTF.

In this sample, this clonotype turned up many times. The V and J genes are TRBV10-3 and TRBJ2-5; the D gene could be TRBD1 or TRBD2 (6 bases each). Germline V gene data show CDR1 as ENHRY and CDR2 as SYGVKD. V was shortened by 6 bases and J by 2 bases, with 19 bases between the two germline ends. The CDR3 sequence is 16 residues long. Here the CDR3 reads CAISNSGRGLQETQYF. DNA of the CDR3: TGTGCCATCAGCAATTCGGGCCGGGGGCTGCAAGAGACCCAGTACTTC.

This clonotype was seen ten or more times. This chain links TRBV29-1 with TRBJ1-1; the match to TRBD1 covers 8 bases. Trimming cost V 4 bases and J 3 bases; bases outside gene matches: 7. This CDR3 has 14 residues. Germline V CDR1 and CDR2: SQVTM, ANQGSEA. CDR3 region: CSVVRGRGDTEAFF. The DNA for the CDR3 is TGCAGCGTTGTCAGGGGGCGCGGGGACACTGAAGCTTTCTTT. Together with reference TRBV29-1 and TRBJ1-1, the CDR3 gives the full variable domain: SAVISQKPSRDICQRGTSLTIQCQVDSQVTMMFWYRQQPGQSLTLIATANQGSEATYESGFVIDKFPISRPNLTFSTLTVSNMSPEDSSIYLCSVVRGRGDTEAFFGQGTRLTVV.

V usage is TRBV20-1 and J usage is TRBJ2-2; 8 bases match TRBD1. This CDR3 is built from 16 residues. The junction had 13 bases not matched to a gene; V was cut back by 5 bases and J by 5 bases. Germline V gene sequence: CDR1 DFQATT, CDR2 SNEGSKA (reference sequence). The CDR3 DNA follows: TGCAGTGCTTCAGGGGACAGGTCGATTGGGACCGGGGAGCTGTTTTTT. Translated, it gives CSASGDRSIGTGELFF.

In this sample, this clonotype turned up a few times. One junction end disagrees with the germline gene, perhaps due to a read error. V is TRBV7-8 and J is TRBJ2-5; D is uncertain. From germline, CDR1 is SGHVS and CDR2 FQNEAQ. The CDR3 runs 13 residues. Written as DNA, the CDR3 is TGTGCCAGCAGGTTAGGCAGGCAAGAGACCCAGTACTTC. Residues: CASRLGRQETQYF.

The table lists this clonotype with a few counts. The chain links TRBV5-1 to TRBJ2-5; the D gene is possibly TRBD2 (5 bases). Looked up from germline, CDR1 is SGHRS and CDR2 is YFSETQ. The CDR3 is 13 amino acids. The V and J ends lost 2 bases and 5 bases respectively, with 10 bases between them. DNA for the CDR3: TGCGCCAGCAGCTTAAGAGGGATCGAGACCCAGTACTTC. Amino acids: CASSLRGIETQYF.